Below, 26 T cell receptor beta chains from the same sample are listed, as sequenced in a study of T cells expressing NK-cell markers. For each CDR3 protein, TCRdb gives one entry from its re-call of the 5' RACE reads, without DNA. This sample contains 300,000 to 500,000 distinct CDR3 sequences. Sequencing was done on a sample of blood T cells: a sorted CD56 or NKG2C T cell subset, CD4+ or CD8+ T cells, or bulk PBMC T cells (not recorded which). All receptors derive from a woman between 45 and 65 years old in good health.

The chain recombines TRBV18 with TRBJ2-5; no DNA is available, so the TRBD2 call from TCRdb remains unchecked. The CDR3 runs 14 residues. Germline V gene lookup returns CDR1 KGHSH and CDR2 LQKENI. The CDR3 reads CASSPNLAEETQYF.

The chain couples TRBV11-2 to TRBJ1-1; absent DNA, TCRdb's TRBD1 call cannot be checked. The germline V gene has CDR1 SGHAT and CDR2 FQNNGV. CDR3 size: 18 residues. CDR3 sequence: CASRPISRDRGVDTEAFF.

The CDR3 reads CASSPWTSGTGEQYF. The chain is built from TRBV6-2 or TRBV6-3 and TRBJ2-7; the TRBD2 assignment by TCRdb is unverifiable without DNA. Germline CDR1 reads MNHEY; CDR2 reads SVGEGT. This CDR3 is built from 15 residues.

The V and J genes are TRBV7-9 and TRBJ2-1; with no DNA, the TCRdb D assignment of TRBD1 cannot be verified. From germline, CDR1 is SEHNR and CDR2 FQNEAQ (reference sequence). The CDR3 is made up of 16 amino acids. The CDR3 is CASSFLPVESYNEQFF. The variable domain in full, with the rest retrieved from reference TRBV7-9 and TRBJ2-1, is DTGVSQNPRHKITKRGQNVTFRCDPISEHNRLYWYRQTLGQGPEFLTYFQNEAQLEKSRLLSDRFSAERPKGSFSTLEIQRTEQGDSAMYLCASSFLPVESYNEQFFGPGTRLTVL.

This rearrangement joins TRBV5-1 to TRBJ1-4. The CDR3 length is 15 residues. Germline lookup yields CDR1 SGHRS and CDR2 YFSETQ. CDR3 region: CASSLTRGRSEKLFF.

The chain carries TRBV12-3 or TRBV12-4 and TRBJ2-7; checking the TCRdb D call of TRBD2 is not possible without DNA. This CDR3 contains 13 residues. This chain's CDR3 is CASSLSGLAVQYF.

The V call is TRBV11-2, the J call TRBJ2-1; TCRdb calls TRBD1, which cannot be checked without DNA. The CDR3 runs to 16 residues. Germline V gene sequence: CDR1 SGHAT, CDR2 FQNNGV. CDR3 sequence reads: CASTQGWGSSYNEQFF.

V usage is TRBV4-2 and J usage is TRBJ2-5; the TRBD1 assignment by TCRdb is unverifiable without DNA. The CDR3 covers 15 residues. The germline CDR1 and CDR2 sequences are LGHNA and YNFKEQ. The CDR3 protein is CASSQEGGVGETQYF.

The rearrangement uses TRBV6-2 or TRBV6-3 and TRBJ1-6. Germline V gene lookup returns CDR1 MNHEY and CDR2 SVGEGT. CDR3 length equals 15 residues. The CDR3 here is CASSYSRTSNSPLHF.

This CDR3 is CASSPGTSGRASTDTQYF. The chain carries TRBV7-9 and TRBJ2-3; the D call from TCRdb, TRBD2, cannot be confirmed without DNA. Germline lookup yields CDR1 SEHNR and CDR2 FQNEAQ (reference sequence). The CDR3 length is 18 residues.

The rearrangement joins TRBV5-1 to TRBJ2-1. This CDR3 is built from 15 residues. Germline CDR1 and CDR2: SGHRS and YFSETQ. The CDR3 protein is CASSRTVISYNEQFF.

The chain is built from TRBV5-1 and TRBJ2-1. CDR1 is SGHRS, CDR2 YFSETQ, per germline. CDR3 size: 13 residues. The CDR3 protein is CASRFRSFNEQFF.

This chain connects TRBV2 to TRBJ1-1. Germline loops: CDR1 SNHLY, CDR2 FYNNEI. The length of the CDR3 is 13 residues. The CDR3 loop is CASRVGPYTEAFF.

The rearrangement uses TRBV3-1 and TRBJ2-2. CDR3 length equals 13 residues. The germline CDR1 and CDR2 sequences are LGHDT and YNNKEL (reference sequence). Here the CDR3 reads CASSAVNTGELFF.

The V gene is TRBV5-5, the J gene TRBJ2-5. The CDR3 extends over 13 amino acids. Germline V lookup: CDR1 SGHKS, CDR2 YYEKEE (reference sequence). CDR3 protein: CASSWDREETQYF.

The J gene is TRBJ2-1, the V gene TRBV12-3 or TRBV12-4. The CDR3 spans 12 residues. CDR3 amino acids: CASSLSVSEQFF.

The chain joins TRBV24-1 to TRBJ2-1; TCRdb's D gene call, TRBD2, goes unchecked for lack of DNA. This CDR3 is 15 amino acids long. From germline, CDR1 is KGHDR and CDR2 SFDVKD. The CDR3 sequence is CATSDMASGYNEQFF.

The chain uses TRBV2 and TRBJ2-5; the TCRdb call, TRBD1, lacks DNA for checking. Germline V gene sequence: CDR1 SNHLY, CDR2 FYNNEI. CDR3 size: 15 residues. CDR3 amino acids: CASSGAGGPGETQYF.

The V and J genes are TRBV20-1 and TRBJ1-1; TCRdb reports TRBD1, a call that lacks DNA to check it against. This CDR3 is built from 15 residues. Germline assignment: CDR1 DFQATT and CDR2 SNEGSKA (reference sequence). CDR3 sequence reads: CSARQGRTGNTEAFF.

The V gene is TRBV6-6, the J gene TRBJ1-5; TCRdb names TRBD1, which stays unverified in the absence of DNA. The CDR3 sequence is 15 residues long. Germline loops: CDR1 MNHNY, CDR2 SVGAGI (reference sequence). The CDR3 reads CASSYLGTPEQPQHF.

This chain uses TRBV20-1 with TRBJ2-5; TCRdb outputs TRBD2, but without DNA this stays unchecked. The CDR3 is 14 residues long. Germline V gene data show CDR1 as DFQATT and CDR2 as SNEGSKA (reference sequence). The CDR3 region is CSAPPGTGGETQYF.

This chain links TRBV12-3 or TRBV12-4 with TRBJ1-1; checking the TCRdb D call of TRBD1 is not possible without DNA. There are 13 residues in the CDR3. The CDR3 protein is CASSFGGNTEAFF.

The chain joins TRBV24-1 to TRBJ2-1; absent DNA, TCRdb's TRBD2 call cannot be checked. Germline values: CDR1 KGHDR, CDR2 SFDVKD. The CDR3 length is 17 residues. CDR3 protein: CATSDNQLAWVTNEQFF.

The genes are TRBV6-6 and TRBJ2-7; the D call from TCRdb, TRBD2, cannot be confirmed without DNA. CDR1 is MNHNY, CDR2 SVGAGI, per germline (reference sequence). The length of the CDR3 is 13 residues. This CDR3 is CASSYGRANEQYF.

This chain uses TRBV7-3 with TRBJ2-7; TCRdb's assignment of TRBD2 cannot be checked, as there is no DNA. CDR1 is SGHTA and CDR2 is FQGTGA in the germline V gene. This CDR3 contains 14 residues. CDR3 in amino acids: CASSLEGGAYEQYF.

CDR3: CASSFVGQVREQYF. The chain is built from TRBV7-8 and TRBJ2-7; TCRdb proposes TRBD1, but this gene call is untestable without DNA. The germline CDR1 and CDR2 sequences are SGHVS and FQNEAQ. The CDR3 has 14 residues.